The 32 T cell receptor beta chains below were found in one sample sequenced in a study of tissue T cells after allogeneic stem cell transplantation. Data came from immunoSEQ multiplex PCR; TCRdb stores just in-frame clones and leaves some out. The table lists tens of thousands of clones, over 55% of them singletons. The sequenced sample was spleen. The receptors shown here come from a female BALB/c mouse in good health. The strain's MHC: H2-d.

Turning to this clone: Gene names are mouse gene names. The read ends 1 residue shy of where the CDR3 ends; the end is completed using the germline J gene. The V gene is TRBV17, the J gene TRBJ1-3; 9 bases are shared with TRBD1. J lost 2 bases, V lost 1 base, and 0 bases had no gene match. The germline V gene has CDR1 MNHDT and CDR2 YYDKIL. This CDR3 comprises 15 residues. CDR3 in amino acids: CASSRGQGAGNTLYF. The sequenced part of the CDR3 DNA is TGTGCTAGCAGTAGAGGACAGGGGGCTGGAAATACGCTCTAT.

This clone was picked up one time. Germline and genes: mouse. The read finishes 1 residue shy of the CDR3 end, and the germline J gene is used to complete it. This chain joins TRBV13-1 and TRBJ1-2; TRBD1 is a possible D gene (5 bases). The CDR3 length is 13 residues. Germline CDR1 NSHNY, CDR2 SYGAGN. Deletions cut 5 bases from V and 1 base from J, with 9 bases between. CDR3 protein: CASRDNQNSDYTF. CDR3 DNA (partial): TGTGCCAGCAGGGACAATCAAAACTCCGACTACACC.

As concerns this clone: Here the gene names and germline are mouse. The CDR3 is cut off 1 residue early in the read; its end comes from the germline J gene. This chain uses TRBV24 with TRBJ1-5; the D gene is possibly TRBD1 (5 bases). Germline values: CDR1 KGHTA, CDR2 FRNEEI. The ends were cut back, 0 bases at V and 0 bases at J, with 6 bases in the middle. The CDR3 runs 15 residues. The CDR3 is CASSLYRDNNQAPLF. Partial CDR3 DNA: TGTGCCAGCAGTCTGTACAGGGATAACAACCAGGCTCCGCTT.

Worth noting for this clone: Gene names are the mouse ones. With the read ending 1 residue before the CDR3 end, the germline J gene is used to fill in that end. The chain has TRBV13-2 and TRBJ2-3; 7 positions match TRBD2. V lost 2 bases to trimming and J lost 0 bases; unmatched junction nucleotides: 3. The CDR3 length is 15 residues. Germline lookup yields CDR1 NNHNN and CDR2 SYGAGS (reference sequence). The CDR3 bases that were read are TGTGCCAGCGGTGAGACTGGGTCTAGTGCAGAAACGCTGTAT. Translated, it gives CASGETGSSAETLY. The complete CDR3 reads CASGETGSSAETLYF.

To note about this clone: Gene names refer to mouse genes. Read data end 1 residue before the CDR3 end; the end is taken from the germline J gene. The rearrangement joins TRBV24 to TRBJ1-5, with D possibly being TRBD1 (5 bases). The germline gives CDR1 KGHTA, CDR2 FRNEEI. This CDR3 contains 14 residues. The V and J ends lost 10 bases and 2 bases respectively, with 15 bases between them. The CDR3 is CATSRGRDNQAPLF. CDR3 DNA, as far as it was read: TGTGCCACCTCGCGGGGGAGAGACAACCAGGCTCCGCTT.

This clone was found a few times. Germline and genes: mouse. Here the CDR3 reads CASSWTANSDYTF. The sequenced CDR3 bases are TGTGCCAGCAGTTGGACAGCAAACTCCGACTACACC. The genes are TRBV4 and TRBJ1-2, with TRBD1 as a possible D gene (6 bases). The CDR3 end lies 1 residue beyond the end of the read and is filled in from the germline J gene. The CDR3 is 13 residues long. Trimming stripped 6 bases from V and 0 bases from J, with 8 bases between. Germline-derived CDR1 and CDR2 are LGHDT and YNNKQL (reference sequence). Together with reference TRBV4 and TRBJ1-2, the CDR3 gives the full variable domain: ETAVFQTPNYHVTQVGNEVSFNCKQTLGHDTMYWYKQDSKKLLKIMFSYNNKQLIVNETVPRRFSPQSSDKAHLNLRIKSVEPEDSAVYLCASSWTANSDYTFGSGTRLLVI.

Comment on this clone: Genes and germline are mouse. Coverage ceases 1 residue before the CDR3 finishes, and the germline J gene fills in the end. V is TRBV31 and J is TRBJ2-4; TRBD2 matches at 10 bases. The CDR3 runs to 16 residues. From germline, CDR1 is GKSSPN and CDR2 SITVG. J lost 3 bases, V lost 0 bases, and 6 bases had no gene match. The CDR3: CAWSLVLGGPQNTLYF. The sequenced CDR3 bases are TGTGCCTGGAGTCTAGTGCTGGGGGGGCCCCAAAACACCTTGTAC.

With regard to this clone: The listed genes are named as in mouse. From the germline J gene comes the end of the CDR3, since the read stops 1 residue before it. This chain connects TRBV20 to TRBJ1-1; the D is unclear. The germline V gene has CDR1 GFQATS and CDR2 STVNSAI. V was shortened by 6 bases and J by 0 bases, with 8 bases between the two germline ends. The CDR3 runs to 12 residues. The CDR3 here is CGADNANTEVFF. The CDR3 DNA, read in part, is TGTGGTGCCGACAATGCAAACACAGAAGTCTTC.

In regard to this clone: Gene names and germline match the mouse. The observed sequence ends 1 residue before the CDR3 terminus, with the missing tail filled in from the germline J gene. V gene TRBV13-2 combines with J gene TRBJ1-3, with 9 bases matching TRBD1. Germline trimming cut 3 bases from V and 2 bases from J; bases unmatched to any gene: 6. CDR3 length equals 16 residues. CDR1 is NNHNN, CDR2 SYGAGS, per germline (reference sequence). The part of the CDR3 DNA that was read is TGTGCCAGCGGTGGGGGGCGGGACAGGGCTGGAAATACGCTCTAT. It specifies CASGGGRDRAGNTLY. The whole CDR3 reads CASGGGRDRAGNTLYF.

Remarks on this clone: The listed genes are named as in mouse. The CDR3 end lies 1 residue beyond the end of the read and is filled in from the germline J gene. The chain recombines TRBV19 with TRBJ2-2; possibly TRBD1 for D (5 bases). CDR3 length: 12 amino acids. Germline CDR1 is FNHDT and CDR2 is SITEND (reference sequence). With 9 bases removed from V and 3 bases from J, the gap between germline ends came to 9 bases. The DNA read from the CDR3 is TGTGCCATCCAGGGTGACACCGGGCAGCTCTAC. Translation gives CAIQGDTGQLY. The CDR3 in full is CAIQGDTGQLYF.

Notes on this clone: Genes here carry mouse names. Read data end 1 residue before the CDR3 end; the end is taken from the germline J gene. The chain carries TRBV13-1 and TRBJ1-4, with D tentatively TRBD1 (5 bases). CDR1 and CDR2 (germline): NSHNY, SYGAGN. Trimming removed 4 bases from V and 0 bases from J, with 10 bases in between. There are 15 residues in the CDR3. CDR3 sequence: CASSSRQISNERLFF. Partial CDR3 DNA: TGTGCCAGCAGTTCTCGACAGATTTCCAACGAAAGATTATTT.

Regarding this clone: Here the gene names and germline are mouse. The read finishes 1 residue shy of the CDR3 end, and the germline J gene is used to complete it. This sequence joins TRBV2 and TRBJ2-5, with D possibly being TRBD2 (6 bases). The germline V gene has CDR1 LGHNA and CDR2 YSYQKL. CDR3 length: 15 amino acids. V dropped 0 bases and J dropped 3 bases, with 10 bases sitting between them. This chain's CDR3 is CASSQDLGLQDTQYF. The CDR3 DNA, read in part, is TGTGCCAGCAGCCAAGATCTGGGACTACAAGACACCCAGTAC.

A note on this clone: Germline and genes here are mouse. The read is 1 residue too short to cover the CDR3 end, so that end is filled in from the germline J gene. The rearrangement links TRBV19 to TRBJ2-2; D is undetermined. The CDR3 length is 13 residues. Germline CDR1 FNHDT, CDR2 SITEND (reference sequence). The V end was cut by 0 bases, the J end by 4 bases, with 4 bases between. The CDR3 reads CASSIVGTGQLYF. Incomplete CDR3 DNA: TGTGCCAGCAGTATAGTGGGCACCGGGCAGCTCTAC.

As for this clone: Gene labels here are mouse ones. The read is 1 residue too short to cover the CDR3 end, so that end is filled in from the germline J gene. The chain has TRBV20 and TRBJ2-2, with unresolved D. Trimming pared 0 bases from V and 1 base from J, leaving 3 bases between. This CDR3 is built from 13 residues. The germline V gene encodes CDR1 GFQATS and CDR2 STVNSAI. This chain's CDR3 is CGAREGNTGQLYF. The sequenced CDR3 bases are TGTGGTGCTAGGGAGGGAAACACCGGGCAGCTCTAC.

About this clone: The genes and germline here are from mouse. The sequenced fragment ends 1 residue before the CDR3 boundary, so the rest is inferred from the germline J gene. The chain uses TRBV13-2 and TRBJ2-2; TRBD2 agrees at 10 bases. The germline CDR1 and CDR2 sequences are NNHNN and SYGAGS (reference sequence). V was clipped by 0 bases and J by 2 bases; unmatched bases: 1. The CDR3 length is 16 residues. CDR3 DNA (partial): TGTGCCAGCGGTGATGCCTGGGGGGGCAACACCGGGCAGCTCTAC. Translation: CASGDAWGGNTGQLY. The entire CDR3 reads CASGDAWGGNTGQLYF.

This clone was recorded a few times. Gene names are the mouse ones. The read terminates 1 residue ahead of where the CDR3 ends, so the germline J gene completes it. The rearrangement uses TRBV13-3 and TRBJ2-2; 9 bases line up with TRBD2. The germline V gene encodes CDR1 NNHDY and CDR2 SYVADS. The CDR3 is 14 residues long. Losses at the gene ends were 5 bases for V and 1 base for J; bases not matched to a gene: 0. The sequenced part of the CDR3 DNA is TGTGCCAGCAGGACTGGGGGAAACACCGGGCAGCTCTAC. As protein: CASRTGGNTGQLY. In full, the CDR3 is CASRTGGNTGQLYF.

The sample holds a few counts of this clone. Any gene name here is a mouse gene name. Coverage ceases 1 residue before the CDR3 finishes, and the germline J gene fills in the end. The chain joins TRBV2 to TRBJ1-4; no clear D. This CDR3 has 15 amino acids. Germline-derived CDR1 and CDR2 are LGHNA and YSYQKL. With 0 bases removed from V and 4 bases from J, the gap between germline ends came to 9 bases. The sequenced CDR3 bases are TGTGCCAGCAGCCAAGATAACAGAAACAACGAAAGATTATTT. Protein product: CASSQDNRNNERLF. In full, the CDR3 is CASSQDNRNNERLFF.

Notes on this clone: The germline and genes are mouse ones. The CDR3 extends 1 residue past the end of the read, so its final part is completed from the germline J gene. The J gene is TRBJ2-7, the V gene TRBV5; D may correspond to TRBD1 or TRBD2 (6 bases each). The CDR3 spans 12 residues. Germline CDR1 is LGHNA and CDR2 is YNLKQL (reference sequence). Trimming removed 6 bases at V and 7 bases at J, with 13 bases between. The sequenced CDR3 bases are TGTGCCAGCAGTCCGGGGGCGGGGGAACAGTAC. Translated: CASSPGAGEQY. In full, the CDR3 is CASSPGAGEQYF.

To note about this clone: Each gene name is a mouse one. The CDR3 is cut off 1 residue early in the read; its end comes from the germline J gene. V is TRBV13-3 and J is TRBJ1-1, with TRBD1 matching over 7 bases. The trim removed 7 bases at V and 0 bases at J, leaving 3 bases unmatched. This CDR3 comprises 13 residues. Germline V gives CDR1 NNHDY, CDR2 SYVADS. The part of the CDR3 DNA that was read is TGTGCCAGCGGGGGACAGACAAACACAGAAGTCTTC. This sequence encodes CASGGQTNTEVF. The CDR3, in full, reads CASGGQTNTEVFF.

As regards this clone: The gene names given are mouse names. The CDR3 is cut off 1 residue early in the read; its end comes from the germline J gene. This chain joins TRBV1 and TRBJ2-1; 9 nucleotides match TRBD1. This CDR3 spans 14 amino acids. Germline V gene lookup returns CDR1 NSQYPW and CDR2 LRSPGD (reference sequence). J gave up 4 bases and V 5 bases, and 3 bases lay outside the gene matches. CDR3 in amino acids: CTCSLDRGYAEQFF. Partial CDR3 DNA: TGCACCTGCAGTCTGGACAGGGGTTATGCTGAGCAGTTC.

Comments on this clone: The listed genes are named as in mouse. CDR3 DNA (partial): TGCACCTGCAGTGCAGATAGGACAGGGAGGGACACAGAAGTCTTC. Translation: CTCSADRTGRDTEVF. In full, the CDR3 is CTCSADRTGRDTEVFF. The rearrangement joins TRBV1 to TRBJ1-1, with 8 nucleotides matching TRBD1. The read stops 1 residue short of the end of the CDR3; the missing end is completed from the germline J gene. V shed 0 bases and J 3 bases; nucleotides not matched to a gene: 6. There are 16 residues in the CDR3. Germline V gene data show CDR1 as NSQYPW and CDR2 as LRSPGD (reference sequence).

Note on this clone: The germline and genes are mouse ones. Read data end 1 residue before the CDR3 end; the end is taken from the germline J gene. V is TRBV20 and J is TRBJ2-5; D unclear. CDR3 length: 12 residues. In germline, CDR1 is GFQATS, CDR2 STVNSAI. The V end lost 3 bases, the J end lost 6 bases, and 10 bases lay between the germline ends. Incomplete CDR3 DNA: TGTGGTGCTAGACCTCCACGGGACACCCAGTAC. Its translation is CGARPPRDTQY. The entire CDR3 sequence reads CGARPPRDTQYF.

Turning to this clone: Germline and genes: mouse. The read ends 1 residue before the CDR3 terminus; that terminus is restored from the germline J gene. V usage is TRBV5 and J usage is TRBJ1-4; 7 bases fit TRBD1. CDR1 and CDR2 (germline): LGHNA, YNLKQL (reference sequence). V shed 1 base and J 4 bases; nucleotides not matched to a gene: 3. The CDR3 has 15 residues. The CDR3 DNA, read in part, is TGTGCCAGCAGCCAAGGGGGGACAGTCAACGAAAGATTATTT. Residues: CASSQGGTVNERLF. Given in full, the CDR3 is CASSQGGTVNERLFF.

About this clone itself: Gene names and germline match the mouse. The read comes to an end 1 residue before the CDR3 does, leaving the germline J gene to fill in the end. The chain employs TRBV5 and TRBJ1-5; the D is unclear. Germline CDR1 reads LGHNA; CDR2 reads YNLKQL (reference sequence). CDR3 length: 15 residues. Trimming took off 1 base at V and 0 bases at J, with 7 bases between the two ends. Partial CDR3 DNA: TGTGCCAGCAGCCAAGTGATGCATAACAACCAGGCTCCGCTT. Translation: CASSQVMHNNQAPL. The whole CDR3 sequence reads CASSQVMHNNQAPLF.

Of note for this clone: The germline and genes are mouse ones. Incomplete CDR3 DNA: TGTGCCACTGGGACAACTTCTGGAAATACGCTCTAT. It is translated as CATGTTSGNTLY. The whole CDR3 reads CATGTTSGNTLYF. The rearrangement uses TRBV4 and TRBJ1-3, with a weak D call TRBD1 (6 bases). Coverage ceases 1 residue before the CDR3 finishes, and the germline J gene fills in the end. Per the germline V gene, CDR1 is LGHDT and CDR2 is YNNKQL (reference sequence). The CDR3 is made up of 13 amino acids. V was pared by 10 bases and J by 0 bases, with 10 bases between.

In the case of this clone: The gene names here belong to mouse. Sequencing ends 1 residue short of the CDR3 end; the germline J gene provides the rest. V gene TRBV5 combines with J gene TRBJ1-4, with TRBD1 as a possible D gene (5 bases). Germline CDR1 LGHNA, CDR2 YNLKQL (reference sequence). CDR3 length: 15 amino acids. The germline V and J ends were trimmed by 0 bases and 3 bases, with 8 bases remaining between them. CDR3: CASSQDPGTNERLFF. CDR3 DNA (partial): TGTGCCAGCAGCCAAGATCCAGGGACCAACGAAAGATTATTT.

This clone has only a few counts. Each gene name is a mouse one. The read ends 1 residue before the CDR3 terminus; that terminus is restored from the germline J gene. The rearrangement joins TRBV19 to TRBJ1-5; TRBD1 aligns across 8 bases. The CDR3 covers 13 residues. Looked up from germline, CDR1 is FNHDT and CDR2 is SITEND (reference sequence). J lost 4 bases, V lost 5 bases, and 2 bases had no gene match. The CDR3 sequence: CASSQGANQAPLF. The sequenced CDR3 bases are TGTGCCAGCAGCCAGGGGGCGAACCAGGCTCCGCTT.

Details on this clone: The genes and germline here are from mouse. The read finishes 1 residue shy of the CDR3 end, and the germline J gene is used to complete it. The chain has TRBV5 and TRBJ2-3, with D tentatively TRBD2 (5 bases). Trimming took off 2 bases at V and 0 bases at J, with 9 bases between the two ends. From germline, CDR1 is LGHNA and CDR2 YNLKQL (reference sequence). The CDR3 has 15 amino acids. The part of the CDR3 DNA that was read is TGTGCCAGCAGCCAATCTGGGCCTAGTGCAGAAACGCTGTAT. Protein sequence: CASSQSGPSAETLY. In full, the CDR3 is CASSQSGPSAETLYF.

To note about this clone: Gene names are mouse gene names. Read coverage stops 1 residue before the CDR3 terminus; the germline J gene supplies the remainder. V is TRBV3 and J is TRBJ2-5; 12 nucleotides agree with TRBD2. Germline lookup yields CDR1 SNHLY and CDR2 FYNGKV (reference sequence). The ends lost 4 bases at V and 3 bases at J; junction bases unmatched: 5. This CDR3 is 16 amino acids long. The covered CDR3 bases are TGTGCCAGCAGCTCCCTGGACTGGGGGGGGCAAGACACCCAGTAC. Translating it yields CASSSLDWGGQDTQY. The complete CDR3 sequence is CASSSLDWGGQDTQYF. The variable domain in full, with the rest retrieved from reference TRBV3 and TRBJ2-5, is GPKVLQIPSHQIIDMGQMVTLNCDPVSNHLYFYWYKQILGQQMEFLVNFYNGKVMEKSKLFKDQFSVERPDGSYFTLKIQPTALEDSAVYFCASSSLDWGGQDTQYFGPGTRLLVL.

As regards this clone: Mouse gene names and germline throughout. The sequenced fragment ends 1 residue before the CDR3 boundary, so the rest is inferred from the germline J gene. This rearrangement joins TRBV13-3 to TRBJ2-5, with TRBD2 matching over 10 bases. Germline CDR1 reads NNHDY; CDR2 reads SYVADS. V shed 5 bases, J shed 4 bases, and the junction held 7 bases outside the gene matches. CDR3 length: 15 amino acids. CDR3 sequence reads: CASRPGLGVKDTQYF. Partial CDR3 DNA: TGTGCCAGCAGACCAGGACTGGGGGTGAAAGACACCCAGTAC.

Remarks on this clone: All gene names here are mouse names. Read data end 1 residue before the CDR3 end; the end is taken from the germline J gene. The rearrangement links TRBV29 to TRBJ2-3; possibly TRBD1 or TRBD2 for D (5 bases each). Trimming took 5 bases from V and 1 from J, leaving 10 bases between them. CDR1 MSHET and CDR2 SYDVDS come from the germline V gene. This CDR3 contains 14 residues. The part of the CDR3 DNA that was read is TGTGCTAGCAGTCCCGGGACGGGTGCAGAAACGCTGTAT. As protein: CASSPGTGAETLY. The full CDR3 reads CASSPGTGAETLYF.

A word on this clone: The genes are named according to mouse. Read coverage stops 1 residue before the CDR3 terminus; the germline J gene supplies the remainder. This same CDR3 is encoded by further DNA sequences in the sample. The chain couples TRBV5 to TRBJ2-3, with D perhaps given as TRBD1 or TRBD2 (6 bases each). CDR3 length: 15 amino acids. V lost 0 bases, J lost 1 base, and 8 bases lay in between. Germline CDR1 is LGHNA and CDR2 is YNLKQL (reference sequence). This CDR3 reads CASSQEGAGAETLYF. The sequenced part of the CDR3 DNA is TGTGCCAGCAGCCAAGAGGGGGCTGGTGCAGAAACGCTGTAT.